Described below is a single T cell receptor (beta chain) sequence and its context. The sample is drawn from a study of blood T cell repertoires in COVID-19. Study-wide context: Collection of acute and convalescent COVID-19 samples took place in the United States, Italy and Spain. PBMCs, B-cell-depleted T cells, or T cells provided the cDNA or gDNA that made up the material.

Methods used by the authors: Amplification of reference gene primers was used by the study to estimate nucleated cell counts. Clones were sequenced by immunoSEQ multiplex PCR, and TCRdb holds only the in-frame ones, with some missing. The D gene and trimming were derived from the DNA, and the V and J assignments and clone size from that table. The sample contains more than 110,000 clones, about 77% of which appear only once. CDR1 and CDR2 from the germline V gene are SGHTA and FQGNSA. The germline V and J ends were trimmed by 1 base and 3 bases, with 10 bases remaining between them. CDR3 length: 14 amino acids.

The chain has TRBV7-2 and TRBJ2-7; D is perhaps TRBD2 (5 bases). Sequencing was performed on peripheral blood. This TCR was sampled from a woman in her forties or fifties with active or convalescent COVID-19. This chain's CDR3 is CASSLGLAGYEQYF. The CDR3 region has the DNA TGTGCCAGCAGCTTAGGGCTAGCCGGCTACGAGCAGTACTTC.